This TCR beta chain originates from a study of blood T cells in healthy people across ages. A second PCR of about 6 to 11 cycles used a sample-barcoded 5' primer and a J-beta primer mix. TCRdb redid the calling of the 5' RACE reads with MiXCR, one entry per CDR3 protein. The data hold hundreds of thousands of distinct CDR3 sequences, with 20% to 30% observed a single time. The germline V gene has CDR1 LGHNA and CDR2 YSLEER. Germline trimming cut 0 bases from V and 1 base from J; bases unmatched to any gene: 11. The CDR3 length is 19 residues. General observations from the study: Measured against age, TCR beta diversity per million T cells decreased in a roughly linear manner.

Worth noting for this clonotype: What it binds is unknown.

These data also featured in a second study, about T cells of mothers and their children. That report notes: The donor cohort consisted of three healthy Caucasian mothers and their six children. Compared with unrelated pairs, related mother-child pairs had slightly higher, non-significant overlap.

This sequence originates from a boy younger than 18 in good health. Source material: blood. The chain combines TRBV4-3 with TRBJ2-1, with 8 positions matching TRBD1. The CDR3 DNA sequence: TGCGCCAGCAGCCAAGATTCCAGGGGGCTTCATAGTTCCTACAATGAGCAGTTCTTC. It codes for CASSQDSRGLHSSYNEQFF.